One and the same sample provided the 28 T cell receptor beta chains below, sequenced in a study of T-cell memory formation after mild COVID-19. Using its own MiXCR run on the 5' RACE reads, TCRdb lists one record per CDR3 protein. The profile shows 550,000 to 700,000 distinct CDR3 sequences, 15% to 20% of them singletons. The sequencing sample was made of PBMCs or a T cell subset sorted from them (not recorded which). Receptors originate from an adult woman who had mild COVID-19 (a few samples of this study predate the infection). Cell type and time point are not known.

In this sample, this clonotype turned up once. The chain employs TRBV3-1 and TRBJ2-4; the match to TRBD1 covers 12 bases. With 8 bases clipped from V and 8 bases from J, the junction kept 10 bases outside the gene matches. The length of the CDR3 is 15 residues. The germline gives CDR1 LGHDT, CDR2 YNNKEL (reference sequence). The CDR3 DNA reads as TGTGCCAGCCGTCCGGGGACAGGGGGCATGGACATTCAGTACTTC. Amino acid sequence: CASRPGTGGMDIQYF.

This clonotype was detected a few times. This rearrangement joins TRBV5-1 to TRBJ2-3; 10 bases line up with TRBD1. Trimming cost V 5 bases and J 1 base; bases outside gene matches: 4. The CDR3 totals 15 residues. The V gene's germline CDR1 is SGHRS and CDR2 YFSETQ. In nucleotides, the CDR3 is TGCGCCAGCAGTGCCGGGACAGGGGGCACAGATACGCAGTATTTT. This sequence encodes CASSAGTGGTDTQYF.

V usage is TRBV4-2 and J usage is TRBJ2-7; D remains ambiguous. The CDR3 covers 14 residues. Looked up from germline, CDR1 is LGHNA and CDR2 is YNFKEQ. V lost 0 bases and J lost 4, with 10 bases in between. The CDR3 loop is CASSQDLADYEQYF. DNA of the CDR3: TGTGCCAGCAGCCAAGATCTGGCTGATTACGAGCAGTACTTC.

The sample holds a few counts of this clonotype. The gene calls are TRBV27 and TRBJ2-1; no clear D. Between the trimmed V and J ends, which lost 3 bases and 2 bases, there was a span of 5 bases. The CDR3 has 13 amino acids. Per germline, CDR1 MNHEY and CDR2 SMNVEV (reference sequence). This chain's CDR3 is CASSFTAYNEQFF. The CDR3 DNA sequence: TGTGCCAGCAGTTTCACGGCCTACAATGAGCAGTTCTTC.

The V call is TRBV5-6, the J call TRBJ2-1; D may match TRBD1 or TRBD2 (5 bases each). Germline-derived CDR1 and CDR2 are SGHDT and YYEEEE. The V end was cut by 7 bases, the J end by 0 bases, with 11 bases between. The CDR3 runs 14 residues. The CDR3 DNA reads as TGTGCCAGCTTGTCGGGGACCTCCTACAATGAGCAGTTCTTC. Translating it yields CASLSGTSYNEQFF.

The chain combines TRBV9 with TRBJ1-4; 11 bases align to TRBD1. The J segment lost 3 bases and the V segment lost 4 bases, leaving 5 bases of the junction unmatched. The CDR3 runs 16 residues. The germline gives CDR1 SGDLS, CDR2 YYNGEE. CDR3 in DNA: TGTGCCAGCAGCCTCGGGACAGGGGGATCTAATGAAAAACTGTTTTTT. Translating it yields CASSLGTGGSNEKLFF.

This chain links TRBV5-1 with TRBJ2-1; D remains ambiguous. Deletions cut 0 bases from V and 3 bases from J, with 13 bases between. CDR1 and CDR2 (germline): SGHRS, YFSETQ. The CDR3 consists of 16 residues. The CDR3 is CASSLDGPTFYNEQFF. In nucleotides, the CDR3 is TGCGCCAGCAGCTTGGATGGTCCCACCTTCTACAATGAGCAGTTCTTC.

This clonotype was detected only a few times. The V call is TRBV13, the J call TRBJ1-2, with a weak D call TRBD1 (5 bases). Germline lookup yields CDR1 PRHDT and CDR2 FYEKMQ (reference sequence). CDR3 length: 14 amino acids. V gave up 4 bases and J gave up 8 bases, with 17 bases separating them. CDR3 sequence: CASSSPDTGRGYTF. DNA for the CDR3: TGTGCCAGCAGCTCCCCGGACACCGGGCGGGGCTACACCTTC.

The J gene is TRBJ1-3, the V gene TRBV13, with TRBD1 matching 7 bases. Germline CDR1 and CDR2: PRHDT and FYEKMQ (reference sequence). The CDR3 totals 17 residues. Trimming removed 1 base from V and 0 bases from J; junction bases left unmatched: 6. CDR3 DNA sequence: TGTGCCAGCAGCTTAGCAGGACAGGCGAGCTCTGGAAACACCATATATTTT. It is translated as CASSLAGQASSGNTIYF.

J is TRBJ2-3 and V is TRBV20-1; 15 bases map to TRBD2. Germline-derived CDR1 and CDR2 are DFQATT and SNEGSKA (reference sequence). The CDR3 runs 16 residues. V was pared by 5 bases and J by 0 bases, with 3 bases of the junction left unmatched. The CDR3 nucleotides read TGCAGTGCTGGGACTAGCGGGGGGCTTAGCACAGATACGCAGTATTTT. Translating it yields CSAGTSGGLSTDTQYF.

Here the CDR3 reads CAYPREGAVTGELFF. The CDR3 bases are TGTGCCTACCCGAGGGAGGGGGCGGTCACCGGGGAGCTGTTTTTT. This chain connects TRBV30 to TRBJ2-2; D might be TRBD1 or TRBD2, each matching 7 bases. This CDR3 contains 15 residues. The V gene's germline CDR1 is GTSNPN and CDR2 SVGIG (reference sequence). V was clipped by 7 bases and J by 4 bases, with 19 bases between them.

This clonotype has only a few counts. The chain links TRBV12-3 or TRBV12-4 to TRBJ1-2, with 7 bases fitting TRBD1. The CDR3 extends over 12 amino acids. The V gene end was trimmed by 4 bases and the J gene end by 8 bases; junction bases not matched to a gene: 4. Here the CDR3 reads CASSSQGVGYTF. In nucleotides, the CDR3 is TGTGCCAGCAGTTCTCAGGGGGTAGGCTACACCTTC.

The table lists this clonotype with many counts. The chain combines TRBV4-3 with TRBJ1-5; TRBD1 matches 7 bases. V lost 0 bases and J lost 5; bases outside the gene matches: 13. The CDR3 is 18 amino acids. CDR1 and CDR2 (germline): LGHNA, YSLEER. In DNA form, the CDR3 reads TGCGCCAGCAGCCAAGATATTGAACGGACAGGCGATGATCAGCCCCAGCATTTT. Protein product: CASSQDIERTGDDQPQHF.

CDR3 sequence reads: CSVEGAPGQGYNEQFF. The DNA for the CDR3 is TGCAGCGTTGAGGGTGCCCCGGGACAGGGTTACAATGAGCAGTTCTTC. The gene calls are TRBV29-1 and TRBJ2-1, with TRBD1 matching over 9 bases. Germline V gives CDR1 SQVTM, CDR2 ANQGSEA. With V trimmed by 3 bases and J by 4 bases, 10 bases remained unmatched. The CDR3 has 16 residues.

V and J are TRBV7-9 and TRBJ2-1; the match to TRBD2 covers 7 bases. CDR3 length: 16 residues. Germline lookup yields CDR1 SEHNR and CDR2 FQNEAQ (reference sequence). After removal of 5 bases from V and 10 bases from J, the junction contained 17 bases not matched to a gene. The CDR3 nucleotides are TGTGCCAGCAGCCCCCCTCGGGGGGAGTGGCTTGGGGAGCAGTTCTTC. It specifies CASSPPRGEWLGEQFF.

For the CDR3, the DNA is TGTGCCAGCAGTGTACCGGGACAGGAAGGAAGCACTGAAGCTTTCTTT. This encodes CASSVPGQEGSTEAFF. The V and J genes are TRBV25-1 and TRBJ1-1; 8 nucleotides align to TRBD1. Trimming took 4 bases from V and 4 from J; bases not matched to a gene: 11. CDR3 size: 16 residues. Germline V gives CDR1 MGHDK, CDR2 SYGVNS.

In its sample, this clonotype was seen a few times. The J gene is TRBJ2-5, the V gene TRBV4-3, with D perhaps matching TRBD2 (5 bases). Trimming cost V 0 bases and J 5 bases, with 16 bases left between them. This CDR3 has 16 amino acids. Germline loops: CDR1 LGHNA, CDR2 YSLEER. Here the CDR3 DNA reads TGCGCCAGCAGCCAAGAATGGCTAGCTGCCCCGGAGACCCAGTACTTC. It specifies CASSQEWLAAPETQYF.

The table lists this clonotype with a few counts. The chain joins TRBV5-1 to TRBJ1-5; D is perhaps TRBD1 (6 bases). Germline V CDR1 and CDR2: SGHRS, YFSETQ. The CDR3 spans 15 residues. Trimming removed 1 base at V and 7 bases at J, with 15 bases between. The CDR3 region has the DNA TGCGCCAGCAGCTTGACAACAGGGATGGGACAGCCCCAGCATTTT. Amino acid sequence: CASSLTTGMGQPQHF.

This chain joins TRBV7-3 and TRBJ2-7; TRBD2 aligns across 11 bases. Per germline, CDR1 SGHTA and CDR2 FQGTGA. V lost 5 bases to trimming and J lost 7 bases; unmatched junction nucleotides: 4. CDR3 length: 13 residues. CDR3 sequence: CASSEGLAAEQYF. The CDR3 region has the DNA TGTGCCAGCAGCGAGGGACTAGCGGCTGAGCAGTACTTC.

This clonotype was observed a few times. The V and J genes are TRBV2 and TRBJ2-3; 16 bases map to TRBD2. CDR1 and CDR2 from the germline V gene are SNHLY and FYNNEI. V was pared by 10 bases and J by 4 bases, with 5 bases of the junction left unmatched. The CDR3 has 15 amino acids. The CDR3 sequence: CATGTSGGGADTQYF. For the CDR3, the DNA is TGTGCCACCGGGACTAGCGGGGGGGGTGCAGATACGCAGTATTTT. The whole variable domain, remainder taken from reference TRBV2 and TRBJ2-3, is EPEVTQTPSHQVTQMGQEVILRCVPISNHLYFYWYRQILGQKVEFLVSFYNNEISEKSEIFDDQFSVERPDGSNFTLKIRSTKLEDSAMYFCATGTSGGGADTQYFGPGTRLTVL.

This sequence joins TRBV4-1 and TRBJ1-5; no definite D call. Trimming removed 0 bases at V and 4 bases at J, with 4 bases between. Germline values: CDR1 MGHRA, CDR2 YSYEKL. This CDR3 has 13 amino acids. The CDR3 loop is CASSQDWNQPQHF. CDR3 nucleotides: TGCGCCAGCAGCCAAGATTGGAATCAGCCCCAGCATTTT.

The V call is TRBV30, the J call TRBJ2-7, with D possibly TRBD1 on 6 matching bases. CDR1 GTSNPN and CDR2 SVGIG come from the germline V gene (reference sequence). Trimming removed 2 bases at V and 3 bases at J, with 11 bases between. This CDR3 is 13 amino acids long. The CDR3 DNA reads TGTGCCTGGAGTAACAGGGCTCTCTACGAGCAGTACTTC. Its protein product is CAWSNRALYEQYF.

The J gene is TRBJ1-2, the V gene TRBV14, with 9 bases fitting TRBD1. Germline assignment: CDR1 SGHDN and CDR2 FVKESK. The ends lost 0 bases at V and 7 bases at J; junction bases unmatched: 9. CDR3 length: 16 amino acids. The CDR3 bases are TGTGCCAGCAGCCAAGACTCTACCGGGACAGGGATTGGCTACACCTTC. Its protein product is CASSQDSTGTGIGYTF.

This clonotype occurred a few times. The chain is built from TRBV4-1 and TRBJ1-4; TRBD1 is a possible D gene (5 bases). With 3 bases removed from V and 8 bases from J, the gap between germline ends came to 22 bases. Germline CDR1 MGHRA, CDR2 YSYEKL. This CDR3 comprises 17 residues. The CDR3 sequence is CASSQEKTLRVVEKLFF. The CDR3 DNA reads as TGCGCCAGCAGCCAGGAAAAGACACTCAGGGTTGTGGAAAAACTGTTTTTT.

This sequence joins TRBV6-2 or TRBV6-3 and TRBJ2-5; 8 bases map to TRBD2. The CDR3 is 15 amino acids. The V and J ends lost 5 bases and 2 bases, in that order; junction bases with no gene match: 7. Germline V gene sequence: CDR1 MNHEY, CDR2 SVGEGT. The CDR3 DNA is TGTGCCAGCAGTCAACTAGCGGCCGAGCAAGAGACCCAGTACTTC. This sequence encodes CASSQLAAEQETQYF.

V and J are TRBV16 and TRBJ2-7; D gene unclear. Germline V gene sequence: CDR1 KGHSY, CDR2 FQNENV. Trimming stripped 8 bases from V and 0 bases from J, with 11 bases between. There are 13 residues in the CDR3. The CDR3 nucleotides read TGTGCCAGCCTCTCAGAAAACTCCTACGAGCAGTACTTC. It specifies CASLSENSYEQYF.

The chain employs TRBV7-9 and TRBJ2-1; possibly TRBD2 for D (6 bases). CDR1 is SEHNR and CDR2 is FQNEAQ in the germline V gene (reference sequence). This CDR3 has 14 amino acids. V lost 5 bases and J 7 bases, leaving 15 bases between the germline ends. The CDR3 coding sequence is TGTGCCAGCAGCCCAGAGGTCGGAGGGAATGAGCAGTTCTTC. It codes for CASSPEVGGNEQFF.

The chain is built from TRBV4-1 and TRBJ2-7; TRBD2 agrees at 14 bases. J was trimmed by 2 bases and V by 1 base; bases with no gene match: 10. This CDR3 is 19 amino acids long. Germline V gene data show CDR1 as MGHRA and CDR2 as YSYEKL. CDR3 amino acids: CASSQAVTSGGVRTYEQYF. The CDR3 DNA reads TGCGCCAGCAGCCAAGCGGTGACTAGCGGGGGGGTAAGGACCTACGAGCAGTACTTC.